Listed below are T cell receptor beta chains from one sample, sequenced in a study of T cells in Graves' hyperthyroidism and ophthalmopathy. Using its own MiXCR run on the multiplex PCR reads, TCRdb lists one record per CDR3 protein. The sample holds about 530,000 distinct CDR3 sequences, 17% seen once. Sequenced sample: blood. The receptors originated from a woman under 30 with Graves' ophthalmopathy. Each CDR3 is given without its conserved first and last residue. Where a row states a size, it is once, few, many or the class of an expanded clone; other rows omit it.

abundance	v_gene	CDR3aa
few	TRBV5-5	ASSPLAFSGANVLT
few	TRBV6-1	ASSSGFDEQF
few	TRBV16	ASSQQERNQPQH
many	TRBV20-1	SASAPSGGLTYEQY
many	TRBV12-3/TRBV12-4	ASSLTVGTGYGYT
.	TRBV5-1	ASSGGLANTDTQY
few	TRBV6-1	ASSESGGWTEAF
many	TRBV27	ASSWTGSNTEAF
few	TRBV2	ASSFDTAILHYGYT
many	TRBV30	ACLGTGPTEAF
.	TRBV10-3	AISQGLNTEAF
few	TRBV15	ATSSRYIAGGPAYEQY
many	TRBV24-1	ATRASGSTDTQY
.	TRBV28	ASSFSLAFISYEQY
few	TRBV6-4	ASSMDRYSNYGYT
many	TRBV7-8	ASRGQGSVEQY
many	TRBV2	ASSETGGVYGYT
few	TRBV4-3	ASSQDRPGKLF
many	TRBV7-2	ASAQRETQY
many	TRBV28	ASSLRGGRAGEQY
many	TRBV4-1	ASSQVLALGTEAF
.	TRBV7-2	ASSFTSGSYEQY
.	TRBV12-3/TRBV12-4	ASRLGGASYEQY
many	TRBV27	ASRETTVGAGELF
many	TRBV2	ATFDRGTEAF
many	TRBV12-3/TRBV12-4	ASSDFAGSRGPNQPQH
few	TRBV27	ASRLPGTDSYEQY
many	TRBV6-6	ASSYSGHPSRSGANVLT
few	TRBV4-2	ASSQAGRQGSNYGYT
.	TRBV27	ASSDVARGNSGANVLT
few	TRBV3-1	ASSQDNGGTGANVLT
.	TRBV27	ASRRGDYEQY
few	TRBV2	ASSETGGATQAVLT
.	TRBV19	ASCQGTGANVLT
few	TRBV30	AWTTGGADTQY